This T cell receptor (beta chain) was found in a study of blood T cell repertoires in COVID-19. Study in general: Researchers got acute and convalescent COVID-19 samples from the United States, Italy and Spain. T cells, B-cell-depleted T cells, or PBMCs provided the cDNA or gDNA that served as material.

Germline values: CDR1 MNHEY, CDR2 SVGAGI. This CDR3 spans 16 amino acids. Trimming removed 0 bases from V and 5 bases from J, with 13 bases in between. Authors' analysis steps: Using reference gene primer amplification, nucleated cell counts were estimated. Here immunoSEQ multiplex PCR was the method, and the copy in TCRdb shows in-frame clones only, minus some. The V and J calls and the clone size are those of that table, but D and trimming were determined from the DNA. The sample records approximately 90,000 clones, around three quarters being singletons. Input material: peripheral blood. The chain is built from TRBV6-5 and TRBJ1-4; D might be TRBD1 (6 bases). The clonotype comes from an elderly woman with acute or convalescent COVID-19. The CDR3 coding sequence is TGTGCCAGCAGTTACTCAGGGGGAGACAGAAATGAAAAACTGTTTTTT. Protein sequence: CASSYSGGDRNEKLFF.